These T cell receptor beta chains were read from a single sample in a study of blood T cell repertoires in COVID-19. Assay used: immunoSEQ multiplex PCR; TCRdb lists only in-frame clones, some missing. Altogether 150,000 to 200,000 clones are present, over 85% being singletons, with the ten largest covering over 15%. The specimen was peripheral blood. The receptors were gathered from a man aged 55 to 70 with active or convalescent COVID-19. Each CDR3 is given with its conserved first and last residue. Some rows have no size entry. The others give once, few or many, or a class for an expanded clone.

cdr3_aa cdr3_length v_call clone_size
CASSLQALNTEAFF 14 TRBV27 -
CASSRELNTEAFF 13 TRBV11-3 -
CASSQGGSVSDTQYF 15 TRBV5-1 -
CASGGTGVQYGYTF 14 TRBV19 -
CASSALAGASYEQYF 15 TRBV7-9 -
CASSQGTYFEGYTF 14 TRBV4-1 -
CASSDWGVGEQYF 13 TRBV6-5 -
CASSLTVNTEAFF 13 TRBV11-2 -
CASSSRVIYGYTF 13 TRBV19 -
CASSDAGNQETQYF 14 TRBV10-1 -
CASSSGNSLSEQFF 14 TRBV7-8 once
CASSHGQPSPSYTF 14 TRBV19 -
CASSLQVSGGTPGELFF 17 TRBV5-5 -
CASSPQATGLEEAFF 15 TRBV18 -
CASSTRTAGWNTEAFF 16 TRBV5-5 -
CASSMGGAGNQPQHF 15 TRBV19 -
CASSPNPGSTGGRYGYTF 18 TRBV5-4 -
CASSPRDRTYEQYF 14 TRBV6-5 once
CASSPPDRSSGNTIYF 16 TRBV18 -
CASSPTTGGPYNEQFF 16 TRBV18 -
CASRSIGQNYNYGYTF 16 TRBV27 -
CASSIAHLSGVSNEQFF 17 TRBV19 -
CASSLIGAQGTQYF 14 TRBV5-8 -
CSASGADSQETQYF 14 TRBV20-1 -
CASSPSAANTGELFF 15 TRBV18 -
CASSPLKSSGNTIYF 15 TRBV18 -
CASRKTGYEGYTF 13 TRBV6-5 -
CASSLIQGGNEKLFF 15 TRBV5-1 -
CASSRGTEGNTIYF 14 TRBV5-1 -
CASSLLAGAVYNEQFF 16 TRBV18 -
CASSSHGTNGYGYTF 15 TRBV9 -
CASSRYSDNQPQHF 14 TRBV6-5 -
CASSLVQNSPLHF 13 TRBV6-5 -
CASGPGQIEIYGYTF 15 TRBV19 -
CASSFQASGNQETQYF 16 TRBV5-6 once